These 21 T cell receptor beta chains were sequenced from one sample in a study of blood T cell repertoires in COVID-19. Libraries were prepared by immunoSEQ multiplex PCR; TCRdb keeps only in-frame clonotypes and omits some of them. This table has 150,000 to 200,000 clones, about 86% appearing once. The sequenced sample consisted of peripheral blood. The receptors shown here come from a man aged 45 to 65 with active or convalescent COVID-19.

V and J are TRBV18 and TRBJ2-5; tentatively, D is TRBD2 (5 bases). The germline V gene encodes CDR1 KGHSH and CDR2 LQKENI. CDR3 size: 13 residues. V lost 7 bases and J lost 1, with 10 bases in between. This CDR3 reads CASYERAQETQYF. The DNA of the CDR3 is TGTGCCAGCTACGAGAGGGCCCAAGAGACCCAGTACTTC.

The chain carries TRBV19 and TRBJ1-1; possibly TRBD1 for D (5 bases). The CDR3 totals 15 residues. V was pared by 5 bases and J by 4 bases, with 17 bases between. The germline V gene has CDR1 LNHDA and CDR2 SQIVND (reference sequence). CDR3 loop: CASSGTGFSSTEAFF. As DNA, the CDR3 is TGTGCCAGTAGTGGTACAGGTTTTTCTAGCACTGAAGCTTTCTTT. Full variable domain (rest looked up from reference TRBV19 and TRBJ1-1): DGGITQSPKYLFRKEGQNVTLSCEQNLNHDAMYWYRQDPGQGLRLIYYSQIVNDFQKGDIAEGYSVSREKKESFPLTVTSAQKNPTAFYLCASSGTGFSSTEAFFGQGTRLTVV.

J is TRBJ1-4 and V is TRBV5-4; D may be TRBD1 (6 bases). The germline V gene encodes CDR1 SGHNT and CDR2 YYREEE (reference sequence). The V and J ends lost 0 bases and 8 bases respectively, with 11 bases between them. CDR3 length equals 14 residues. In nucleotides, the CDR3 is TGTGCCAGCAGCTTGGCCGCAGGGGAAGAAAAACTGTTTTTT. It codes for CASSLAAGEEKLFF.

The rearrangement uses TRBV2 and TRBJ1-5, with 9 bases identical to TRBD1. Germline loops: CDR1 SNHLY, CDR2 FYNNEI. V shed 5 bases, J shed 3 bases, and the junction held 8 bases outside the gene matches. The CDR3 has 16 residues. The CDR3 spells CASSPPGQGVNQPQHF. The CDR3 DNA reads TGTGCCAGCAGTCCTCCGGGACAGGGAGTCAATCAGCCCCAGCATTTT.

The chain uses TRBV10-2 and TRBJ2-5; 7 nucleotides line up with TRBD1. Germline assignment: CDR1 WSHSY and CDR2 SAAADI. The CDR3 is 12 residues long. V lost 4 bases to trimming and J lost 4 bases; unmatched junction nucleotides: 0. DNA of the CDR3: TGCGCCAGCAGTGGACAGGGAGAGACCCAGTACTTC. This sequence encodes CASSGQGETQYF.

This chain joins TRBV6-5 and TRBJ1-5, with a weak D call TRBD1 (6 bases). CDR3 length: 15 amino acids. CDR1 and CDR2 (germline): MNHEY, SVGAGI. V lost 0 bases to trimming and J lost 4 bases, with 10 bases between them. Here the CDR3 DNA reads TGTGCCAGCAGTTACTCCGTACAGGGAAATCAGCCCCAGCATTTT. Amino acids: CASSYSVQGNQPQHF.

V usage is TRBV10-3 and J usage is TRBJ2-7, with D possibly matching TRBD2 (7 bases). V shed 2 bases and J shed 0 bases, with 14 bases lying between them. This CDR3 is built from 16 residues. CDR1 and CDR2 (germline): ENHRY, SYGVKD. CDR3 loop: CAISEEGGSPSYEQYF. The CDR3 coding sequence is TGTGCCATCAGTGAGGAGGGGGGGTCCCCCTCCTACGAGCAGTACTTC.

CDR3 residues: CASSRDRATYNEQFF. Written as DNA, the CDR3 is TGTGCCAGCAGCCGGGACAGGGCAACCTACAATGAGCAGTTCTTC. V is TRBV11-1 and J is TRBJ2-1, with TRBD1 matching over 9 bases. This CDR3 has 15 amino acids. CDR1 and CDR2 (germline): SGHAT, FQDESV (reference sequence). The trim removed 5 bases at V and 2 bases at J, leaving 4 bases unmatched.

With regard to this clone: Within the sample, other DNA sequences also encode this same CDR3. This chain joins TRBV9 and TRBJ2-3, with D uncertain. Germline lookup yields CDR1 SGDLS and CDR2 YYNGEE. Trimming removed 2 bases at V and 2 bases at J, with 6 bases between. The CDR3 extends over 13 amino acids. The DNA for the CDR3 is TGTGCCAGCAGCGTGGCAACCACAGATACGCAGTATTTT. Translation: CASSVATTDTQYF.

The rearrangement joins TRBV10-3 to TRBJ2-7; 7 positions agree with TRBD2. The junction had 6 bases not matched to a gene; V was cut back by 6 bases and J by 7 bases. The CDR3 contains 12 residues. The germline V gene encodes CDR1 ENHRY and CDR2 SYGVKD. The CDR3 reads CAIRRDYSEQYF. The CDR3 DNA reads TGTGCCATCAGAAGGGACTATTCAGAGCAGTACTTC.

The chain joins TRBV14 to TRBJ1-2; D possibly corresponds to TRBD1 (6 bases). The germline gives CDR1 SGHDN, CDR2 FVKESK. This CDR3 is 16 amino acids long. Trimming stripped 5 bases from V and 7 bases from J, with 23 bases between. Written as DNA, the CDR3 is TGTGCCAGCAGCAAAGGGGGAGGGGTGAAGTTCCGTGGCTACACCTTC. Its translation: CASSKGGGVKFRGYTF.

Concerning this clone: Different DNA sequences within this sample yield the same CDR3. The gene calls are TRBV19 and TRBJ1-1; TRBD1 agrees at 9 bases. CDR1 and CDR2 (germline): LNHDA, SQIVND (reference sequence). CDR3 length equals 15 residues. Germline trimming cut 5 bases from V and 1 base from J; bases unmatched to any gene: 5. The CDR3 DNA reads as TGTGCCAGTAGTTCGGGGACAGGGAGGAACACTGAAGCTTTCTTT. It specifies CASSSGTGRNTEAFF.

The chain joins TRBV9 to TRBJ1-6; D is uncertain. The CDR3 is 16 residues long. Germline-derived CDR1 and CDR2 are SGDLS and YYNGEE. V dropped 4 bases and J dropped 0 bases, with 11 bases sitting between them. The CDR3 coding sequence is TGTGCCAGCAGCCCCGACTGGAGCTCCTATAATTCACCCCTCCACTTT. Protein product: CASSPDWSSYNSPLHF.

The chain links TRBV6-5 to TRBJ1-4, with TRBD1 as a possible D gene (5 bases). The germline V gene has CDR1 MNHEY and CDR2 SVGAGI. CDR3 length equals 15 residues. V was clipped by 6 bases and J by 3 bases, with 14 bases between them. The CDR3 DNA reads as TGTGCCAGCAGAGCCGACAGAAGCTCTAATGAAAAACTGTTTTTT. Protein: CASRADRSSNEKLFF.

The V gene is TRBV5-1, the J gene TRBJ2-2, with 11 nucleotides matching TRBD1. Germline-derived CDR1 and CDR2 are SGHRS and YFSETQ. The ends lost 2 bases at V and 4 bases at J; junction bases unmatched: 4. This CDR3 contains 16 residues. CDR3 protein: CASSFGQGAPTGELFF. The CDR3 coding sequence is TGCGCCAGCAGCTTCGGACAGGGGGCGCCCACCGGGGAGCTGTTTTTT. Combining the CDR3 with reference TRBV5-1 and TRBJ2-2 gives the whole variable domain KAGVTQTPRYLIKTRGQQVTLSCSPISGHRSVSWYQQTPGQGLQFLFEYFSETQRNKGNFPGRFSGRQFSNSRSEMNVSTLELGDSALYLCASSFGQGAPTGELFFGEGSRLTVL.

V usage is TRBV4-2 and J usage is TRBJ1-1; the match to TRBD1 covers 7 bases. With 4 bases clipped from V and 5 bases from J, the junction kept 7 bases outside the gene matches. The length of the CDR3 is 14 residues. Looked up from germline, CDR1 is LGHNA and CDR2 is YNFKEQ. The DNA for the CDR3 is TGTGCCAGCAGCCCACAGACAGGGTTGACTGAAGCTTTCTTT. Translated, it gives CASSPQTGLTEAFF.

The V call is TRBV4-1, the J call TRBJ2-7; 7 nucleotides line up with TRBD1. The CDR3 consists of 17 residues. Trimming took 2 bases from V and 1 from J; bases not matched to a gene: 11. CDR1 is MGHRA and CDR2 is YSYEKL in the germline V gene. The CDR3 coding sequence is TGCGCCAGCAGCCAACTTCTGAAGGGGGCTCGGTCCTACGAGCAGTACTTC. Encoded protein: CASSQLLKGARSYEQYF.

CDR3 in DNA: TGCAGCGTTTTCGACAGGGAAGGCACTGAAGCTTTCTTT. This encodes CSVFDREGTEAFF. This rearrangement joins TRBV29-1 to TRBJ1-1; 7 nucleotides match TRBD1. The CDR3 has 13 residues. CDR1 and CDR2 from the germline V gene are SQVTM and ANQGSEA. Unmatched junction bases numbered 7, after V lost 5 bases and J lost 4 bases.

This clone was detected a few times. The V gene is TRBV18, the J gene TRBJ2-3; the D gene is possibly TRBD1 (5 bases). The CDR3 is 16 residues long. Looked up from germline, CDR1 is KGHSH and CDR2 is LQKENI. Trimming stripped 1 base from V and 0 bases from J, with 11 bases between. CDR3: CASSPRAGSSTDTQYF. CDR3 bases: TGTGCCAGCTCACCACGGGCAGGGTCTAGCACAGATACGCAGTATTTT.

There are a few counts of this clone. The rearrangement uses TRBV4-3 and TRBJ2-7, with TRBD2 matching 7 bases. V lost 0 bases, J lost 3 bases, and 5 bases stayed unmatched. CDR1 LGHNA and CDR2 YSLEER come from the germline V gene. The CDR3 runs to 15 residues. CDR3 nucleotides: TGCGCCAGCAGCCAAGAATTTGCGGGGGTCTACGAGCAGTACTTC. It yields the protein CASSQEFAGVYEQYF.

J is TRBJ2-1 and V is TRBV3-1 (or the pseudogene TRBV3-2), with D possibly TRBD2 on 5 matching bases. V dropped 4 bases and J dropped 9 bases, with 13 bases sitting between them. The germline V gene has CDR1 LGHDT and CDR2 YNNKEL (reference sequence). This CDR3 region has 13 residues. The CDR3 sequence is CASSRGLFGEQFF. DNA of the CDR3: TGTGCCAGCAGCCGCGGACTCTTTGGTGAGCAGTTCTTC.